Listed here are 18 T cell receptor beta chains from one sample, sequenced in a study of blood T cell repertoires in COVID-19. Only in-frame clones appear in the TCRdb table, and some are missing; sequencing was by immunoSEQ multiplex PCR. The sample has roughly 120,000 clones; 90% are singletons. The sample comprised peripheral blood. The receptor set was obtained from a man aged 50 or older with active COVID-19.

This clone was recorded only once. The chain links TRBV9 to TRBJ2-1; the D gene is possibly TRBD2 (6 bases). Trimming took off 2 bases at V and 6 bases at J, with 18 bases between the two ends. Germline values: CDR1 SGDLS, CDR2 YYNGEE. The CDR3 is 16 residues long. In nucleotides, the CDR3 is TGTGCCAGCAGCGTTGGAGGGGACCCGAACCCCAATGAGCAGTTCTTC. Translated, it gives CASSVGGDPNPNEQFF.

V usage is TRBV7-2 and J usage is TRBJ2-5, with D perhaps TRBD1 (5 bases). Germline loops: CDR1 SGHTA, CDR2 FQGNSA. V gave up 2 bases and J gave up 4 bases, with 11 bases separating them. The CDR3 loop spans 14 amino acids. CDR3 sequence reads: CASSLSGYLETQYF. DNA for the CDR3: TGTGCCAGCAGCTTATCAGGGTACTTAGAGACCCAGTACTTC.

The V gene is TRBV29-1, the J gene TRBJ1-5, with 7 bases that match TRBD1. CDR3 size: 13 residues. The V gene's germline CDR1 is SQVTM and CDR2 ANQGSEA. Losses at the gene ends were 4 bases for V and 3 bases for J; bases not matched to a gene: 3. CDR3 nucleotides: TGCAGCGTTGGGGGACAGAACAATCAGCCCCAGCATTTT. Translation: CSVGGQNNQPQHF.

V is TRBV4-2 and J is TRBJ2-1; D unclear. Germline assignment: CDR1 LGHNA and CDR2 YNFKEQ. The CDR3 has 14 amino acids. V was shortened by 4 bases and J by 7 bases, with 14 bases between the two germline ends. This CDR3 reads CASSREVSWNEQFF. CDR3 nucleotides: TGTGCCAGCAGCCGCGAGGTTTCTTGGAATGAGCAGTTCTTC.

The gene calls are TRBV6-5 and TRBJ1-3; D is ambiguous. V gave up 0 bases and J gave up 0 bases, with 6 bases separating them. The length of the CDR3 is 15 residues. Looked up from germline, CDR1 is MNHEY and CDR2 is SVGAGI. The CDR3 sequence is CASSYSRTSGNTIYF. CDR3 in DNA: TGTGCCAGCAGTTACTCTAGAACCTCTGGAAACACCATATATTTT.

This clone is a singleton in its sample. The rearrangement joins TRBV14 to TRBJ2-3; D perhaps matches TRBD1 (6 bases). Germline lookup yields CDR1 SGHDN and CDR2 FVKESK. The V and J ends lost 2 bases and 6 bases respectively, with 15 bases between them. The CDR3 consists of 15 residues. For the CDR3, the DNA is TGTGCCAGCAGCCAAATATGGGGGCGGACTGATACGCAGTATTTT. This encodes CASSQIWGRTDTQYF. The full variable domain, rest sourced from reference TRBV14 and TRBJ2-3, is EAGVTQFPSHSVIEKGQTVTLRCDPISGHDNLYWYRRVMGKEIKFLLHFVKESKQDESGMPNNRFLAERTGGTYSTLKVQPAELEDSGVYFCASSQIWGRTDTQYFGPGTRLTVL.

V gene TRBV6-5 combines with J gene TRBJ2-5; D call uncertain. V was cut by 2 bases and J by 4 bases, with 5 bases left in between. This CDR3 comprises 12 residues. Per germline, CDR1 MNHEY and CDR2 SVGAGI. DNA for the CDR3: TGTGCCAGCAGTTACATCGGAGAGACCCAGTACTTC. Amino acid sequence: CASSYIGETQYF.

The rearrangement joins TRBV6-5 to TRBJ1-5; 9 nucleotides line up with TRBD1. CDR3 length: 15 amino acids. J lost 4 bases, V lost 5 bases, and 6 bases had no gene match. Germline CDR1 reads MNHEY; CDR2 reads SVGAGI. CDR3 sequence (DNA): TGTGCCAGCAGTAAGCACAGGGGGCGAAATCAGCCCCAGCATTTT. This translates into CASSKHRGRNQPQHF.

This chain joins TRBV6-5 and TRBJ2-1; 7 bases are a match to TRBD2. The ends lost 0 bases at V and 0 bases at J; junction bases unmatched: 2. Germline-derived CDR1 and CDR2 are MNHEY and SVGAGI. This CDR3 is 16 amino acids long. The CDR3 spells CASSYSGRSSYNEQFF. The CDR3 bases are TGTGCCAGCAGTTACTCCGGGAGGAGCTCCTACAATGAGCAGTTCTTC.

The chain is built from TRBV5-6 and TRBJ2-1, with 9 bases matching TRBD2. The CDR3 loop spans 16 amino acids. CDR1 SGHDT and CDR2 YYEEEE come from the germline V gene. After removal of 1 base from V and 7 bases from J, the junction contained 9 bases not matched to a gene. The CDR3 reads CASSLPASGIINEQFF. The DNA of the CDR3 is TGTGCCAGCAGCTTGCCGGCTAGCGGGATAATAAATGAGCAGTTCTTC.

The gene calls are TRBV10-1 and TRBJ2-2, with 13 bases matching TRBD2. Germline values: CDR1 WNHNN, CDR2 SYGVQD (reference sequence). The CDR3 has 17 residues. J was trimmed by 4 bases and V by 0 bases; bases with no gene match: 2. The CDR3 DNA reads TGCGCCAGCAGTGAGTCAGGACTAGCGGGGGTCACCGGGGAGCTGTTTTTT. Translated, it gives CASSESGLAGVTGELFF.

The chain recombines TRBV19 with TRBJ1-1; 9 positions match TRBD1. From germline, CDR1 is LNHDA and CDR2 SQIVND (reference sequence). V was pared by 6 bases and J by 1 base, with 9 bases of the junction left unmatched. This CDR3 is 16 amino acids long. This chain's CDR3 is CASRPLDRGGNTEAFF. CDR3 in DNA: TGTGCCAGTAGGCCCCTGGACAGGGGAGGGAACACTGAAGCTTTCTTT.

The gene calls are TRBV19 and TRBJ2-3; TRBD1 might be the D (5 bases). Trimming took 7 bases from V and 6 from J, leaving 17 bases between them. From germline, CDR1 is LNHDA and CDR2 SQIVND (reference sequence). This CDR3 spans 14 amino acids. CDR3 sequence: CASTLGWGKDTQYF. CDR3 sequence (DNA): TGTGCCAGTACCCTAGGCTGGGGCAAGGATACGCAGTATTTT.

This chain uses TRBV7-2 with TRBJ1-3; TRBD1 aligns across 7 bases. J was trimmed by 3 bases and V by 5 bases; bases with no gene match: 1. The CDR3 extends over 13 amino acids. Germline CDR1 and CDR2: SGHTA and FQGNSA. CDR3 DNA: TGTGCCAGCAGCACAGGGGTTGGAAACACCATATATTTT. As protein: CASSTGVGNTIYF.

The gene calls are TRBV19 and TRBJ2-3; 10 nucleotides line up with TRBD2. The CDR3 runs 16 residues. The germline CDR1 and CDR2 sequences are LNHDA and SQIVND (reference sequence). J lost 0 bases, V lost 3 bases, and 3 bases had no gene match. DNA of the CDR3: TGTGCCAGTAGTATCGCTAGCGGGGGTAGCACAGATACGCAGTATTTT. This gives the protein CASSIASGGSTDTQYF. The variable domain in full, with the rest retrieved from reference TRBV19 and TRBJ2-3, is DGGITQSPKYLFRKEGQNVTLSCEQNLNHDAMYWYRQDPGQGLRLIYYSQIVNDFQKGDIAEGYSVSREKKESFPLTVTSAQKNPTAFYLCASSIASGGSTDTQYFGPGTRLTVL.

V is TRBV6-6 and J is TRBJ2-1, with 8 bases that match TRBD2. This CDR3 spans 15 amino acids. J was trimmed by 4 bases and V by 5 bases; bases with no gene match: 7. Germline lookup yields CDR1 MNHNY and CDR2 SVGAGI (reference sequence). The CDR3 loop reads CASSSGRGAYNEQFF. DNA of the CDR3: TGTGCCAGCAGTAGCGGGAGAGGGGCTTACAATGAGCAGTTCTTC.

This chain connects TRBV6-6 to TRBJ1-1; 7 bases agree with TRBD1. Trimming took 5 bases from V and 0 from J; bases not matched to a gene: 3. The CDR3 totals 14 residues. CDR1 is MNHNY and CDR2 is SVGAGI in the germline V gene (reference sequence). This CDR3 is CASSQGQLNTEAFF. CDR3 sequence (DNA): TGTGCCAGCAGTCAGGGACAGTTGAACACTGAAGCTTTCTTT.

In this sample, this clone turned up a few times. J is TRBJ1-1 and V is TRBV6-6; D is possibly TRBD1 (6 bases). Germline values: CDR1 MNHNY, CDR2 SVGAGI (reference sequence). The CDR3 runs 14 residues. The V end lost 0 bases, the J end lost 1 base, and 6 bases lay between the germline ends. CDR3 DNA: TGTGCCAGCAGTTACTCAGGGGGGAACACTGAAGCTTTCTTT. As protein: CASSYSGGNTEAFF.